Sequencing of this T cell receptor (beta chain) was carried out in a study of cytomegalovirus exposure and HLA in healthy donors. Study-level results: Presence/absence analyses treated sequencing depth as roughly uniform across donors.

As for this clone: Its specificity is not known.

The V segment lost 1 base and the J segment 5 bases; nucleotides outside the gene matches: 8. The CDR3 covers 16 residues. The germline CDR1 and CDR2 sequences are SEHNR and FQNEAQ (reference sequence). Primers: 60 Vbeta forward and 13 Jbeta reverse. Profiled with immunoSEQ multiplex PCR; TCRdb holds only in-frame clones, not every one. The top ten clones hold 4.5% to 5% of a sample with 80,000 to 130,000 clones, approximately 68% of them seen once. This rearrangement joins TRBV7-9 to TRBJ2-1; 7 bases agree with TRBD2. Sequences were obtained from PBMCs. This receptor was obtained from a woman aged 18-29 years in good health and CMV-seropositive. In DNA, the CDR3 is TGTGCCAGCAGCTTAGTCGAGCTAGCGGACAACAATGAGCAGTTCTTC. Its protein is CASSLVELADNNEQFF. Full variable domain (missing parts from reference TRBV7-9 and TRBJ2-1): DTGVSQNPRHKITKRGQNVTFRCDPISEHNRLYWYRQTLGQGPEFLTYFQNEAQLEKSRLLSDRFSAERPKGSFSTLEIQRTEQGDSAMYLCASSLVELADNNEQFFGPGTRLTVL.